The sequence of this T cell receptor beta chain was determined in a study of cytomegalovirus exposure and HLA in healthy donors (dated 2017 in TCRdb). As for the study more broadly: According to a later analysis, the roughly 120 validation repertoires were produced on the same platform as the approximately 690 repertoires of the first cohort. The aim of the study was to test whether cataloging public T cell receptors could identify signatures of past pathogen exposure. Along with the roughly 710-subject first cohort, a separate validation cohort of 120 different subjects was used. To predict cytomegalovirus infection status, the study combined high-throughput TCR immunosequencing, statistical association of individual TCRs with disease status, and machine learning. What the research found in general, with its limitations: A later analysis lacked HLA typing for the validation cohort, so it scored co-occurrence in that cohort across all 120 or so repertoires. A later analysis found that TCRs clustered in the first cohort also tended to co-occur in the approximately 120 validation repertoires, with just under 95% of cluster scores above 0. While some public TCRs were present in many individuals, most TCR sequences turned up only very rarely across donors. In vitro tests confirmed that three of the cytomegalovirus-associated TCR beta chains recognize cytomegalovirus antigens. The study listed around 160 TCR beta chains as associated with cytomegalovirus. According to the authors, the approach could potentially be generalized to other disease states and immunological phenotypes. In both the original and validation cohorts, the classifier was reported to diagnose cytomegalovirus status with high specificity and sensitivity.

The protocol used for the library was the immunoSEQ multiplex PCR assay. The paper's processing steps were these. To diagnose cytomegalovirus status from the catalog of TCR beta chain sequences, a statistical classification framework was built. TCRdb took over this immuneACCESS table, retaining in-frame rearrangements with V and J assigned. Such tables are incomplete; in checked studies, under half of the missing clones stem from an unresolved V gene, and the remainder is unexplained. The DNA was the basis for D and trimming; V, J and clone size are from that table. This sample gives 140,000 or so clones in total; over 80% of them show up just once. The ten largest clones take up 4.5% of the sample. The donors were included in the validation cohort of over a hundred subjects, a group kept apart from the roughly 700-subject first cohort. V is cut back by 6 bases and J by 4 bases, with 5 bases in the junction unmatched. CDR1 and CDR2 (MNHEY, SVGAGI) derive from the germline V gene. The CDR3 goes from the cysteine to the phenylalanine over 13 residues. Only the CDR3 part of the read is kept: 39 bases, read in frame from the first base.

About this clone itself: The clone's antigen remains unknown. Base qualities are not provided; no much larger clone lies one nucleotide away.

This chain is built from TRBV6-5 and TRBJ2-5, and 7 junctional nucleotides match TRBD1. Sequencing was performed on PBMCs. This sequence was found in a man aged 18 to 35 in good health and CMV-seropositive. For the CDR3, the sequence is CASRGAGGETQYF. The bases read TGTGCCAGCAGGGGGGCAGGGGGAGAGACCCAGTACTTC.